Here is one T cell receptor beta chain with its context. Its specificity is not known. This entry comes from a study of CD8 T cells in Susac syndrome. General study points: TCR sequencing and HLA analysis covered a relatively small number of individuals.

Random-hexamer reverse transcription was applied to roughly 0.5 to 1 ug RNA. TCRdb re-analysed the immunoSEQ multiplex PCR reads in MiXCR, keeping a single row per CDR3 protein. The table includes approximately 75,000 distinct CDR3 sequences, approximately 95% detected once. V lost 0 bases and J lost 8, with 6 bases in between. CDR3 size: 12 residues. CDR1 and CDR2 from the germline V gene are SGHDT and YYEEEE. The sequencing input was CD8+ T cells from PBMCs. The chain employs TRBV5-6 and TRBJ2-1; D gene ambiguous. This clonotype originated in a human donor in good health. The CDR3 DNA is TGTGCCAGCAGCTTGGCAGGATATGAGCAGTTCTTC. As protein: CASSLAGYEQFF.